The 8 T cell receptor beta chains in this list originate from one sample, sequenced in a study of T cell responses to AZD1222 COVID-19 vaccine. TCRdb's table, derived via immunoSEQ multiplex PCR, lists solely in-frame clones and lacks some. Of 80,000 or so clones in the sample, roughly 85% were seen once. The sequencing used peripheral blood, collected on day 0 of AZD1222 vaccination. The origin of the receptors is an adult in good health.

The CDR3 bases are TGTGCCAGTAGGGACAGGGGGCGTCTCACTGAAGCTTTCTTT. Translating it yields CASRDRGRLTEAFF. This rearrangement joins TRBV19 to TRBJ1-1; 11 positions agree with TRBD1. From germline, CDR1 is LNHDA and CDR2 SQIVND (reference sequence). The junction had 4 bases not matched to a gene; V was cut back by 6 bases and J by 4 bases. CDR3 length equals 14 residues.

The gene calls are TRBV30 and TRBJ1-2; the D gene is possibly TRBD1 (5 bases). The germline V and J ends were trimmed by 5 bases and 8 bases, with 15 bases remaining between them. This CDR3 has 12 residues. The germline V gene has CDR1 GTSNPN and CDR2 SVGIG (reference sequence). CDR3 sequence reads: CAWLLGAAGYTF. The CDR3, as DNA: TGTGCCTGGCTATTAGGGGCGGCCGGCTACACCTTC. Filled out from reference TRBV30 and TRBJ1-2, the complete variable domain reads SQTIHQWPATLVQPVGSPLSLECTVEGTSNPNLYWYRQAAGRGLQLLFYSVGIGQISSEVPQNLSASRPQDRQFILSSKKLLLSDSGFYLCAWLLGAAGYTFGSGTRLTVV.

The chain couples TRBV9 to TRBJ1-2; perhaps TRBD1 as D (6 bases). V was shortened by 3 bases and J by 4 bases, with 19 bases between the two germline ends. CDR3 length equals 16 residues. Germline lookup yields CDR1 SGDLS and CDR2 YYNGEE. The CDR3 DNA reads as TGTGCCAGCAGCGCCCTGACTTCCTGGGGGCTCTATGGCTACACCTTC. Its translation is CASSALTSWGLYGYTF. The whole variable domain, filled in from reference TRBV9 and TRBJ1-2, reads DSGVTQTPKHLITATGQRVTLRCSPRSGDLSVYWYQQSLDQGLQFLIQYYNGEERAKGNILERFSAQQFPDLHSELNLSSLELGDSALYFCASSALTSWGLYGYTFGSGTRLTVV.

The V call is TRBV4-3, the J call TRBJ1-4; no clear D gene. V was pared by 8 bases and J by 8 bases, with 24 bases between. The CDR3 has 16 residues. Germline V gene data show CDR1 as LGHNA and CDR2 as YSLEER. The CDR3, as DNA: TGCGCCAGCCGGAAGAGCCGGGCAGTAAAGAACGAAAAACTGTTTTTT. It specifies CASRKSRAVKNEKLFF.

The J gene is TRBJ2-5, the V gene TRBV12-3 or TRBV12-4, with D tentatively TRBD1 (5 bases). The V end lost 6 bases, the J end lost 0 bases, and 8 bases lay between the germline ends. This CDR3 has 13 amino acids. CDR3 loop: CASRRQNQETQYF. CDR3 bases: TGTGCCAGCAGACGACAGAACCAAGAGACCCAGTACTTC.

The chain is built from TRBV7-8 and TRBJ2-4; D not certain. Germline-derived CDR1 and CDR2 are SGHVS and FQNEAQ. This CDR3 has 19 residues. Trimming cost V 5 bases and J 0 bases, with 23 bases left between them. This CDR3 is CASSDPDGSYTLAKNIQYF. DNA for the CDR3: TGTGCCAGCAGCGACCCCGATGGCAGTTACACTCTAGCCAAAAACATTCAGTACTTC. Full variable domain (outside the CDR3, taken from reference TRBV7-8 and TRBJ2-4): GAGVSQSPRYKVAKRGQDVALRCDPISGHVSLFWYQQALGQGPEFLTYFQNEAQLDKSGLPSDRFFAERPEGSVSTLKIQRTQQEDSAVYLCASSDPDGSYTLAKNIQYFGAGTRLSVL.

The J gene is TRBJ2-3, the V gene TRBV19, with 12 bases identical to TRBD2. The CDR3 spans 16 residues. The V segment lost 7 bases and the J segment 8 bases; nucleotides outside the gene matches: 13. Germline CDR1 reads LNHDA; CDR2 reads SQIVND (reference sequence). CDR3 sequence: CASTPLLAGGRGTQYF. CDR3 coding DNA: TGTGCCAGTACCCCCCTCCTAGCGGGAGGGCGGGGTACGCAGTATTTT. Together with reference TRBV19 and TRBJ2-3, the CDR3 gives the full variable domain: DGGITQSPKYLFRKEGQNVTLSCEQNLNHDAMYWYRQDPGQGLRLIYYSQIVNDFQKGDIAEGYSVSREKKESFPLTVTSAQKNPTAFYLCASTPLLAGGRGTQYFGPGTRLTVL.

V and J are TRBV5-1 and TRBJ1-6; 7 positions match TRBD1. This CDR3 spans 20 amino acids. J lost 0 bases, V lost 4 bases, and 16 bases had no gene match. The V gene's germline CDR1 is SGHRS and CDR2 YFSETQ. This chain's CDR3 is CASSPGQWVASSSYNSPLHF. The CDR3, as DNA: TGCGCCAGCAGCCCGGGACAGTGGGTCGCATCAAGCTCCTATAATTCACCCCTCCACTTT.